A selection of T cell receptor beta chains follows, all from one sample in a study of post-analysis software for immune sequencing data. TCRdb itself ran the PCR reads through MiXCR, one entry per CDR3 protein. The sample includes 740,000 or so distinct CDR3 sequences, roughly 58% of them seen just once. The sample consisted of blood. The receptor set was obtained from a girl between 10 and 17 years old with multiple sclerosis. Each CDR3 is given without its conserved first and last residue. The listing skips clone size in some rows; elsewhere it reads once, few, many or a size class.

>few|TRBV20-1
SALAGGSYNEQF
>NA|TRBV20-1
SARDEGKPMGEQF
>NA|TRBV28
ASAVSTDTQY
>NA|TRBV7-9
ASSVPRGDFYGYT
>NA|TRBV21-1
ASSKTKDYEQY
>NA|TRBV5-1
ASSLAPGQGSSGYT
>NA|TRBV3-1
ASSQGGSGETQY
>once|TRBV29-1
SVEPGLKVGEQY
>NA|TRBV9
ASSVLASGDTGELF
>NA|TRBV7-7
ASSAKLRETQY
>NA|TRBV4-1
ASSTPGLAGLNEQF
>NA|TRBV6-5
ASQDPNSYEQY
>NA|TRBV10-3
AIKAQGAQETQY